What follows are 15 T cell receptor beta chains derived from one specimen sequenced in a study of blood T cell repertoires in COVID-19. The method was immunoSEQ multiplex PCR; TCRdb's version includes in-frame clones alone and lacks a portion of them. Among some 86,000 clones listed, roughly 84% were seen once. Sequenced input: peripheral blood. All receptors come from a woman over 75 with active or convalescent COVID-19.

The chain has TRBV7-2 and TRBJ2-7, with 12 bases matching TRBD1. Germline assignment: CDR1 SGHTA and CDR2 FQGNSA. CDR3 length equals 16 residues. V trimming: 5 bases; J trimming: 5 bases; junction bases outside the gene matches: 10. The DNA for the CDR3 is TGTGCCAGCAGCCTCCCTGCGGGACAGGGGGCGAACGAGCAGTACTTC. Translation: CASSLPAGQGANEQYF.

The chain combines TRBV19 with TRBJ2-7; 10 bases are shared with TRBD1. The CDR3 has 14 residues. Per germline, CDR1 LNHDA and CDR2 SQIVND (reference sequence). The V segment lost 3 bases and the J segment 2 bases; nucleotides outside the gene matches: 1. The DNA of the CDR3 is TGTGCCAGTAGTATCGACAGGGGGCCCTACGAGCAGTACTTC. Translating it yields CASSIDRGPYEQYF.

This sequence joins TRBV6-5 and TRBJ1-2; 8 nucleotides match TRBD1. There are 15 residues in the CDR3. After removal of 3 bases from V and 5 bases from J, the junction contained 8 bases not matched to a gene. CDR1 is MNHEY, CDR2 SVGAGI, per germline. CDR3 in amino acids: CASSYLQGAGYGYTF. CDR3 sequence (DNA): TGTGCCAGCAGTTATCTTCAGGGGGCCGGGTATGGCTACACCTTC.

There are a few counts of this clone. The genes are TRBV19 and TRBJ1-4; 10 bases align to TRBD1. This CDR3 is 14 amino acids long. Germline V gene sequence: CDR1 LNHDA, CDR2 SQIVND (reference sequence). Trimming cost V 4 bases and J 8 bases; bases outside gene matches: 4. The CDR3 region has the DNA TGTGCCAGTAGTAGCAGACAGGGGGCCGAAAAACTGTTTTTT. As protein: CASSSRQGAEKLFF.

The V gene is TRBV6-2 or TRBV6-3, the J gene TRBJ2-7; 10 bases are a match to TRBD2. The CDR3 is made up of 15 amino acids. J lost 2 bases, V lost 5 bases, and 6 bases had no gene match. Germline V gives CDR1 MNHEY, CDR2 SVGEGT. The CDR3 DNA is TGTGCCAGCAGTCTCAGAGCGGGGGGGACCTACGAGCAGTACTTC. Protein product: CASSLRAGGTYEQYF.

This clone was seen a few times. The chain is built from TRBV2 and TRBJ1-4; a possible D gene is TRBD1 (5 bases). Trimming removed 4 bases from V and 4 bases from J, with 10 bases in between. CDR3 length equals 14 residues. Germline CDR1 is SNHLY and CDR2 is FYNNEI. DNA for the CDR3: TGTGCCAGCAGTGTTCACAGGCTTAATGAAAAACTGTTTTTT. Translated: CASSVHRLNEKLFF.

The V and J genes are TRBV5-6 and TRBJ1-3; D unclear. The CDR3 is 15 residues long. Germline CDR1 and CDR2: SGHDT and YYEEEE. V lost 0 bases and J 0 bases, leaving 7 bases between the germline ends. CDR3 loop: CASSLVVSSGNTIYF. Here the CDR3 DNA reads TGTGCCAGCAGCTTGGTTGTGAGCTCTGGAAACACCATATATTTT.

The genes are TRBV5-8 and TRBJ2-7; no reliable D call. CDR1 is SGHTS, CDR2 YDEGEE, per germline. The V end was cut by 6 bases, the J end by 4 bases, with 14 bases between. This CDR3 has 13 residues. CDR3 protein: CASTPPYGYEQYF. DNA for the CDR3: TGTGCCAGCACCCCGCCATACGGGTACGAGCAGTACTTC.

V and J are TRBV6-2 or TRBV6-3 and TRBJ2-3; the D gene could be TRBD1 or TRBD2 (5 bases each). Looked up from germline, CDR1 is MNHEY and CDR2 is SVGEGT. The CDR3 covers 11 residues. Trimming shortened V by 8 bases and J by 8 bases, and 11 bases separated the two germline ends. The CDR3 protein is CASGPGSTQYF. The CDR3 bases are TGTGCCAGCGGCCCAGGGAGTACGCAGTATTTT.

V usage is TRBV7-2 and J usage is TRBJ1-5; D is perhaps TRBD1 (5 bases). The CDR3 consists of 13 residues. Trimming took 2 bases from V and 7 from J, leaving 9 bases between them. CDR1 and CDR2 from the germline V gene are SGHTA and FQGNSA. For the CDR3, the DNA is TGTGCCAGCAGCTTACAGGGACTCCAGCCCCAGCATTTT. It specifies CASSLQGLQPQHF.

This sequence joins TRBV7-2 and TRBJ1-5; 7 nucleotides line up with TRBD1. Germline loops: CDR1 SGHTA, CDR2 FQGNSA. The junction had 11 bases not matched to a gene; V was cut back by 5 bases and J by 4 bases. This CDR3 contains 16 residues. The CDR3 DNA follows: TGTGCCAGCAGCCCGCCGGGACAGACTAAGAATCAGCCCCAGCATTTT. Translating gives CASSPPGQTKNQPQHF.

The chain's CDR3 is CAISVSAGTGANYGYTF. The DNA for the CDR3 is TGTGCCATCAGTGTCTCGGCCGGGACAGGTGCTAACTATGGCTACACCTTC. This chain links TRBV10-3 with TRBJ1-2; 8 bases fit TRBD1. The CDR3 contains 17 residues. V gave up 4 bases and J gave up 0 bases; unmatched junction bases: 10. The V gene's germline CDR1 is ENHRY and CDR2 SYGVKD.

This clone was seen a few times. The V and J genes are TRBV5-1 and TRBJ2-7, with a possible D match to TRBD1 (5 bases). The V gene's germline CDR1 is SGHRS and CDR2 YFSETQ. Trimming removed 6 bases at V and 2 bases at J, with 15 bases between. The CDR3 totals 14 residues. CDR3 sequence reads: CASTRTSSPYEQYF. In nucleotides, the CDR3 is TGCGCCAGCACCCGGACATCGTCCCCCTACGAGCAGTACTTC.

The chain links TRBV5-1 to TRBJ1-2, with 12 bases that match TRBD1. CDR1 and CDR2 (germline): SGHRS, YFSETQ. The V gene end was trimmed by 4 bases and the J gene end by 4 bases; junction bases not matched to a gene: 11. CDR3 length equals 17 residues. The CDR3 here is CASSPGTGGYLFYGYTF. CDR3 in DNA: TGCGCCAGCAGCCCCGGGACAGGGGGCTATCTGTTCTATGGCTACACCTTC.

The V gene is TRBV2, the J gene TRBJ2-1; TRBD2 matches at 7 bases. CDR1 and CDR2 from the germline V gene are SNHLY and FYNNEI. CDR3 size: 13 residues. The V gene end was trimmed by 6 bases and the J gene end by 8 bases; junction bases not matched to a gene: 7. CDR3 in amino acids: CASSTLTSDEQFF. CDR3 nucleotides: TGTGCCAGCAGCACCTTAACTAGCGATGAGCAGTTCTTC.